This TCR beta chain was found in a study of CXCR3-negative and CXCR3-positive naive CD8 T cells. Carrying UMI labels, the TRB cDNA libraries were prepared through 5' RACE. TCRdb re-called the 5' RACE reads; every CDR3 protein appears as one record, without DNA. The table gives about 43,000 distinct CDR3 sequences; the top ten clones make up around 10% of it. Germline V gene lookup returns CDR1 SGHVS and CDR2 FNYEAQ. This CDR3 spans 14 amino acids. The specimen sequenced was memory CD8+ T cells from blood. The chain couples TRBV7-6 to TRBJ1-1. The TCR originated in a human donor in good health. Some clones in this sample may be carry-over from other donors' samples. CDR3 amino acids: CASSLQVQGTEAFF.